Sequencing of this TCR beta chain was carried out in a study of identical twins. Findings and limits, study-wide: Fewer insertions characterized abundant cord blood beta clonotypes, whereas memory repertoires showed none. The study drew conclusions from cross-sectional statistical analysis, not from following the same donors.

Unique molecular identifiers were present on the cDNA, and a universal primer site came from template switching. TCRdb redid the calling of the 5' RACE reads with MiXCR, one entry per CDR3 protein. Here the sample spans hundreds of thousands of distinct CDR3 sequences, 8% to 9% being singletons. This clonotype was detected many times. The antigen is undetermined. Germline CDR1 MNHEY, CDR2 SVGEGT. The CDR3 consists of 14 residues. Trimming took off 7 bases at V and 5 bases at J, with 18 bases between the two ends. Separately, the same data were catalogued under a study of yellow fever vaccine responses in identical twins.

This rearrangement joins TRBV6-2 or TRBV6-3 to TRBJ2-7; D is unresolved. This TCR was recovered from a woman between 18 and 29 years old in good health. Sequencing was done on a sample of PBMCs. This chain's CDR3 is CASTNWGRSHEQYF. CDR3 bases: TGTGCCAGCACCAACTGGGGAAGGTCCCACGAGCAGTACTTC.